Presented here are 10 T cell receptor beta chains from one specimen sequenced in a study of graft-versus-host responses after intestinal transplantation. Sequencing was performed with immunoSEQ multiplex PCR; in TCRdb, only in-frame clones are kept and a portion is missing. Among more than 4,000 clones, 65% to 75% were seen once, and the ten largest hold roughly 37%. The sequencing here drew on PBMCs, taken just over 530 days after intestinal transplant. Receptor source: a human patient who received an intestinal transplant, so some T cells may come from the graft donor.

The gene calls are TRBV9 and TRBJ2-7; 13 bases fit TRBD2. Trimming took 2 bases from V and 0 from J; bases not matched to a gene: 14. CDR3 length equals 20 residues. CDR1 and CDR2 (germline): SGDLS, YYNGEE. DNA for the CDR3: TGTGCCAGCAGCGTCTTCTATCCGGGACTAGCGGGGTTGAGCTCCTACGAGCAGTACTTC. Translating gives CASSVFYPGLAGLSSYEQYF.

This clone appeared a few times. The chain recombines TRBV6-1 with TRBJ1-5, with D maybe TRBD1 (6 bases). CDR1 and CDR2 from the germline V gene are MNHNS and SASEGT. This CDR3 spans 15 amino acids. The ends were cut back, 0 bases at V and 2 bases at J, with 8 bases in the middle. The CDR3 coding sequence is TGTGCCAGCAGTGAAGCCGAGGGGGGCAATCAGCCCCAGCATTTT. Protein sequence: CASSEAEGGNQPQHF.

Only one count was recorded for this clone. The CDR3 DNA is TGTGCCAGTAGTATAGCGTACAGGGGGCGGGGTACCTCTGGGGCCAACGTCCTGACTTTC. This codes for CASSIAYRGRGTSGANVLTF. V usage is TRBV19 and J usage is TRBJ2-6; 9 nucleotides line up with TRBD1. After removal of 1 base from V and 0 bases from J, the junction contained 10 bases not matched to a gene. Looked up from germline, CDR1 is LNHDA and CDR2 is SQIVND (reference sequence). The CDR3 contains 20 residues.

The chain is built from TRBV30 and TRBJ1-1, with 8 bases fitting TRBD1. Looked up from germline, CDR1 is GTSNPN and CDR2 is SVGIG (reference sequence). V gave up 1 base and J gave up 5 bases; unmatched junction bases: 3. This CDR3 region has 13 residues. CDR3 amino acids: CAWSGDRRTEAFF. The DNA of the CDR3 is TGTGCCTGGAGTGGGGACAGGAGGACTGAAGCTTTCTTT.

Of note for this clone: At one boundary the junction diverges from the germline segment, which might be a read error. Within the sample, other DNA sequences also encode this same CDR3. The genes are TRBV5-5 and TRBJ1-1; 9 bases line up with TRBD1. Per germline, CDR1 SGHKS and CDR2 YYEKEE (reference sequence). The CDR3 consists of 16 residues. The CDR3 here is CASSQGTGYTSTEAFF. The CDR3 DNA follows: TGCGCCAGCAGCCAAGGGACAGGGTACACCTCGACTGAAGCTTTCTTT.

The chain joins TRBV6-6 to TRBJ2-7; D may correspond to TRBD1 or TRBD2 (6 bases each). Germline V gene sequence: CDR1 MNHNY, CDR2 SVGAGI (reference sequence). V shed 0 bases and J shed 3 bases, with 12 bases lying between them. The CDR3 loop spans 15 amino acids. The CDR3 coding sequence is TGTGCCAGCAGTTACTCGGAGGGGGGCGGCTACGAGCAGTACTTC. It is translated as CASSYSEGGGYEQYF.

The genes are TRBV5-5 and TRBJ1-3; 8 bases align to TRBD1. V trimming: 4 bases; J trimming: 2 bases; junction bases outside the gene matches: 5. This CDR3 comprises 15 residues. The germline V gene encodes CDR1 SGHKS and CDR2 YYEKEE (reference sequence). The CDR3 DNA reads TGTGCCAGCAGCACGCCGGGACAGGCTGGAAACACCATATATTTT. Encoded protein: CASSTPGQAGNTIYF.

This chain links TRBV5-1 with TRBJ2-1; the D gene is possibly TRBD2 (6 bases). CDR1 SGHRS and CDR2 YFSETQ come from the germline V gene. CDR3 length: 18 amino acids. Trimming shortened V by 1 base and J by 2 bases, and 19 bases separated the two germline ends. The DNA of the CDR3 is TGCGCCAGCAGCTTGAGGATCTCCGGGCGGGATCCCTACAATGAGCAGTTCTTC. It encodes CASSLRISGRDPYNEQFF.

The count of this clone is one. V usage is TRBV6-4 and J usage is TRBJ2-3; 8 bases are shared with TRBD2. With V trimmed by 3 bases and J by 1 base, 0 bases remained unmatched. Germline-derived CDR1 and CDR2 are MRHNA and SNTAGT. The CDR3 runs 14 residues. The CDR3 sequence is CASSETSGTDTQYF. The DNA of the CDR3 is TGTGCCAGCAGTGAGACTAGCGGCACAGATACGCAGTATTTT.

The chain employs TRBV11-2 and TRBJ2-2; D is undetermined. V was clipped by 0 bases and J by 1 base, with 6 bases between them. The CDR3 extends over 15 amino acids. Germline V CDR1 and CDR2: SGHAT, FQNNGV. CDR3 protein: CASSLDGENTGELFF. The CDR3 DNA reads TGTGCCAGCAGCTTAGACGGCGAGAACACCGGGGAGCTGTTTTTT.